This T cell receptor beta chain came from a study of shared clonotypes between healthy human individuals (dated by TCRdb to about 2020). At the level of the whole study: The cohort included three men and a couple of women between 18 and 49 years of age. For each donor, CD4 naive and CD4 memory were each given three plates, CD8 naive was given two plates, and CD8 memory was given one plate. Leukapheresis yielded between about 0.94 and 8.9 billion PBMCs per donor. The study deeply sequenced blood TCR repertoires of several healthy adults to estimate repertoire size and the extent of clonotype sharing between individuals. To increase sequencing depth and limit assay-specific biases, different laboratories used diverse techniques to prepare libraries and sequence TCR repertoires. Points the paper makes about the study in general: Sampling was restricted to blood, and TCR repertoires in tissue are likely to differ from TCR repertoires in blood. Higher generation probabilities were observed for clonotypes shared by all four sorted-subset donors than for non-shared clonotypes. Larger estimated clonotype richness was generally found for naive subsets than for memory subsets. Incomplete sequencing was indicated by rarefaction of sorted-subset datasets, despite the large sequencing depth. Pairwise subsampling led to the expectation that sequencing depth would affect the degree of clonotype sharing among donors. The genetic and exposure-history diversity represented was limited by the small number of donors. Across four donors, around 5% of naive CD4, over 3% of naive CD8, 2.3% of memory CD4, and approximately 0.4% of memory CD8 clonotypes were shared.

Points on this clone: This clone's antigen is unknown. Base qualities are not recorded, but no much larger clone differs from it by a single base.

Donors were healthy HIV-negative adults with no recently reported acute infections or vaccinations. All donors were Caucasian adults living in Nashville, Tennessee, USA. CD4+ T cells were enriched by magnetic negative selection; naive cells were then positively selected on CD45RA, and the negative fraction formed the memory subset. Blood was collected by leukapheresis, and PBMCs were isolated by Ficoll-Histopaque density gradient centrifugation and then cryopreserved in liquid nitrogen vapor phase. Purity and quantity of every magnetically sorted T cell population were checked by analytical flow cytometry. Each sorted fraction had its genomic DNA isolated and then quantified by UV absorbance on a Nanodrop 2000c. Using the deep immunoSEQ assay, TCR CDR3 regions were amplified from genomic DNA by multiplex PCR. Extracted genomic DNA from each cell subset was spread evenly across all wells of several immunoSEQ 96-well plates, with each plate serving as a replicate. For sorted subsets, each replicate PCR was loaded with 200 ng genomic DNA, equivalent to about 33,000 T cell genomes. The purified libraries were quantified using a Qubit 3.0 fluorometer, sized with a Bioanalyzer 2100, and then quantified again using the KAPA Library Quantification kit. Each immunoSEQ 96-well plate was sequenced on its own single-read 150-cycle Illumina NextSeq 550 flow cell. On the authors' methods: Because the immunoSEQ output held only junctional sequences and lacked quality scores, the filtering could not match the filtering applied to full-length reads. Sequences were annotated with PyIR, a Python wrapper for IgBLAST v1.9, using IMGT germline references to assign V/J genes and CDR3. Any read was removed if the V/J assignment was weak (E-value above 1e-6), the CDR3 was missing, or the read contained stop codons, out-of-frame junctions, or ambiguous translated residues. V3J clonotypes were defined by identical inferred V gene, J gene, and CDR3 amino acid sequence. Percentage overlap between repertoires was calculated by dividing the number of shared unique clonotypes by the size of the smaller repertoire. Repertoire richness was assessed with RTK rarefaction, the Chao1 estimator, and Recon v2.1 estimates of unobserved clonotypes. OLGA was used to compute generation probabilities for all TCRbeta clonotypes that the gDNA method yielded from a handful of donors. Drawn from immuneACCESS, this table holds only the in-frame rearrangements with V and J called that TCRdb kept. Clones are partly lost; checked studies trace under half to an unresolved V gene and leave the rest unexplained. The V and J calls and clone size come from that table; D and trimming were worked out from the DNA. Across this sample there are roughly 2.2 million clones, with about 90% seen only once. In total, the top ten clones hold 0.3% to 0.45% of the sample.

For CDR1 and CDR2, the germline V gene lists SGDLS and YYNGEE. V is pared back by 0 bases and J by 3 bases, with 13 bases lying between the germline termini. The CDR3 goes from the cysteine to the phenylalanine over 16 residues. The read is trimmed to its CDR3 DNA, 48 bases read in frame from base 1. The chain couples TRBV9 to TRBJ1-3, and possibly TRBD1, on 5 matching bases. This receptor was obtained from a man aged 18 to 30 in good health. Some clones in this sample may be carry-over from other donors' samples. The sample comprised naive CD4+ T cells from PBMCs. This specimen's cell subset or site label, per the study, means: CD45RA+ positively selected. CDR3 loop: CASSVGGGADGNTIYF. The nucleotide sequence reads TGTGCCAGCAGCGTAGGGGGAGGGGCAGATGGAAACACCATATATTTT.